This T cell receptor beta chain was recorded in a study of blood T cell repertoires in COVID-19. Study in general: COVID-19 samples, acute and convalescent, were from the United States, Italy and Spain. Sample material is recorded as cDNA or gDNA derived from T cells, B-cell-depleted T cells, or PBMCs.

Original methodology: From reference gene primer amplification, estimates of nucleated cell counts were derived. TCRdb's table, derived via immunoSEQ multiplex PCR, lists solely in-frame clones and lacks some. That table supplies the V and J calls and clone size; D and trimming were determined from the DNA. The table shows around 95,000 clones, with roughly 80% occurring only once. This clone was recorded only once. Trimming took off 5 bases at V and 5 bases at J, with 9 bases between the two ends. The CDR3 runs to 12 residues. The specimen was peripheral blood. The sequence derives from a woman of 80 years or more with acute or convalescent COVID-19. The gene calls are TRBV12-3 or TRBV12-4 and TRBJ2-5; no reliable D call. CDR3 protein: CASSRLRETQYF. The CDR3 bases are TGTGCCAGCAGTCGTCTCAGGGAGACCCAGTACTTC.